This T cell receptor beta chain was profiled in a study of cytomegalovirus exposure and HLA in healthy donors. Study information: The 90 to 150 validation repertoires and the approximately 700 first-cohort repertoires shared a platform, a later analysis reported. Findings of the study overall: The majority of TCR sequences were rare, yet some public TCRs appeared in many donors. The investigators catalogued under 200 TCR beta chains as cytomegalovirus-associated. The finding came from a later analysis; first-cohort TCR clusters tended to co-occur in the 110 or so validation repertoires.

To note about this clone: Its antigen remains unknown.

Germline CDR1 reads MNHEY; CDR2 reads SMNVEV (reference sequence). This CDR3 comprises 14 residues. J was trimmed by 2 bases and V by 2 bases; bases with no gene match: 0. Repertoires were generated with immunoSEQ multiplex PCR, while TCRdb's copy carries only in-frame clones and drops some. The sample carries 65,000 to 80,000 clones, approximately 94% recorded once. The sample consisted of PBMCs. This TCR derives from a young woman in good health and CMV-seropositive. The chain carries TRBV27 and TRBJ2-1; TRBD1 matches 7 bases. For the CDR3, the DNA is TGTGCCAGCAGTTTAGGGACAGCCTACAATGAGCAGTTCTTC. Encoded protein: CASSLGTAYNEQFF.